In this sample, the clone carrying this TCR beta chain turned up a few times. What it binds is not known. Time point in this sample: patch test 2, 6 weeks after DPC sensitization. Described treatment: therapeutic diphenylcyclopropenone sensitization with weekly scalp DPC. Suited to DPC and affected by alopecia, the donors ranged from 18 to 70 years old. The data are from a study of human T cells and chemical hapten exposure. CDR1 and CDR2 (germline): SGHVS, FNYEAQ. V was trimmed by 0 bases and J by 2 bases, leaving 15 bases between them. CDR3 length: 17 amino acids. Under the authors' procedure: Approximately 99,000 TCRs per sample was the median, with a range of about 20,000 to 750,000. TCRdb processed the RACE reads anew with MiXCR; each CDR3 protein has one entry. The V and J calls were not made by the authors but by TCRdb's processing. Of fewer than 150,000 distinct CDR3 sequences in the sample, about 11% were seen once.

General observations from the study: Higher patch test scores went with higher counts of PT1 expanded TCRs.

The V gene is TRBV7-6, the J gene TRBJ2-3; D remains unclear. This clonotype originated in a woman between 45 and 65 years old with alopecia areata. Some clones in this sample may be carry-over from other donors' samples. Source: whole blood, taken in connection with sensitization to the hapten diphenylcyclopropenone (DPC). CDR3 loop: CASSLAGILRSTDTQYF. As DNA, the CDR3 is TGTGCCAGCAGCTTAGCTGGGATTCTCCGCTCCACAGATACGCAGTATTTT.